This T cell receptor (beta chain) was identified during a study of technical replicates of blood from a few donors. The V end lost 3 bases, the J end lost 0 bases, and 13 bases lay between the germline ends. Germline values: CDR1 SGHRS, CDR2 YFSETQ. The CDR3 spans 17 residues. Assay used: immunoSEQ multiplex PCR; TCRdb lists only in-frame clones, some missing. The top ten clones hold just over 0.2% of a sample with about 99,000 clones, 95% of them seen once. The sequenced sample consisted of T cells isolated from PBMCs. The chain has TRBV5-1 and TRBJ2-6; perhaps TRBD2 as D (5 bases). This sequence originates from a human donor in good health. CDR3 loop: CASSSQEAASGANVLTF. The DNA of the CDR3 is TGCGCCAGCAGCTCCCAGGAGGCAGCCTCTGGGGCCAACGTCCTGACTTTC.